This T cell receptor beta chain came from a study of cytomegalovirus exposure and HLA in healthy donors. 13 Jbeta primers and 60 Vbeta primers were used for the PCR. Assay: immunoSEQ multiplex PCR; the TCRdb copy retains only in-frame clones and omits some. This sample has 150,000 to 170,000 clones, with under 80% found just once. As regards this clone: Other DNA sequences in the sample encode the same CDR3.

The CDR3 covers 13 residues. J gave up 5 bases and V 4 bases, and 2 bases lay outside the gene matches. Germline assignment: CDR1 SGHTA and CDR2 FQGTGA. The chain joins TRBV7-3 to TRBJ1-2, with 9 bases that match TRBD1. This TCR came from a man aged 25-45 years in good health and CMV-seronegative. Sequenced input: PBMCs. Here the CDR3 DNA reads TGTGCCAGCAGCTCCGACAGGGGGTATGGCTACACCTTC. Translated: CASSSDRGYGYTF.